The entry that follows covers one TCR beta chain sequence. In the study's own analysis: Estimation of nucleated cell counts was performed using reference gene primer amplification. Some clones are missing from TCRdb's copy, which holds only in-frame ones; the method was immunoSEQ multiplex PCR. Clone size and V and J calls were adopted from that table, with D and trimming inferred from the DNA. The sample has fewer than 300,000 clones, approximately 91% seen once. The data originate from a study of blood T cell repertoires in COVID-19. Study details: From the United States, Italy and Spain came samples of acute and convalescent COVID-19. PBMCs, B-cell-depleted T cells, or T cells were the source of the cDNA or gDNA that made up the material.

Germline-derived CDR1 and CDR2 are SGHTA and FQGTGA. There are 13 residues in the CDR3. V lost 3 bases, J lost 7 bases, and 5 bases stayed unmatched. The sequenced material came from PBMCs or T cells enriched from blood (not recorded which). V and J are TRBV7-3 and TRBJ1-1; TRBD1 matches 7 bases. The sequence came from a woman in her 40s with acute COVID-19. In nucleotides, the CDR3 is TGTGCCAGCAGCTTGAATGGACAGGATGAAGCTTTCTTT. This encodes CASSLNGQDEAFF. Full variable domain (missing parts from reference TRBV7-3 and TRBJ1-1): GAGVSQTPSNKVTEKGKYVELRCDPISGHTALYWYRQSLGQGPEFLIYFQGTGAADDSGLPNDRFFAVRPEGSVSTLKIQRTERGDSAVYLCASSLNGQDEAFFGQGTRLTVV.